The 15 T cell receptor beta chains reported below all come from one sample, sequenced in a study of tumor and adjacent non-tumor tissue in lung cancer (dated by TCRdb to the late 2010s). The method behind the library was multiplex PCR. Instrument used: Illumina HiSeq 2500. TCRbeta libraries were constructed through three rounds of nested PCR with primers (Table S4) according to protocols adapted from ARM-PCR. TCRdb reprocessing: public reads trimmed at Q25 with fastp, clones called with MiXCR, in-frame beta chains kept. Duplicate CDR3 protein sequences are folded into a single record with the most common DNA and genes. Counted in this sample were over 100,000 distinct CDR3 sequences; 62% of them appeared once. The ten biggest clones cover over 15% of the sample. RNA was isolated from bulk, unsorted tissue, and RNA quality was assessed with a NanoDrop ND-1000 and an Agilent 2100. Distant non-tumor tissue taken more than 3 cm from the tumor edge was used as the normal lung sample.

The sample comprised distant non-tumor lung tissue. These receptor sequences come from a man in his fifties or sixties with non-small cell lung cancer.

Comments on this clonotype: The junction departs from germline at one end; a sequencing error may be responsible. For the CDR3, the DNA is TGTGTCAGCAGCCATGAGTCCAGCAATCAGCCCCAGCATTTT. Translation gives CVSSHESSNQPQHF. The rearrangement links TRBV4-2 to TRBJ1-5; D remains ambiguous. The CDR3 consists of 14 residues. Germline V gives CDR1 LGHNA, CDR2 YNFKEQ.

The J gene is TRBJ2-1, the V gene TRBV29-1; D perhaps matches TRBD1 (6 bases). The CDR3 spans 16 residues. Germline V gene sequence: CDR1 SQVTM, CDR2 ANQGSEA. The CDR3 nucleotides read TGCGACGCTAACGAGGCCACACAGGGCGGCATGGGTAAGCAGTTCTTC. Amino acid sequence: CDANEATQGGMGKQFF.

Note on this clonotype: A single base separates this from a much larger clone, so it may be a read error. The rearrangement links TRBV6-2 or TRBV6-3 to TRBJ2-1; TRBD2 aligns across 8 bases. CDR3 size: 15 residues. Looked up from germline, CDR1 is MNHEY and CDR2 is SVGEGT. J lost 6 bases, V lost 6 bases, and 10 bases had no gene match. The chain's CDR3 is CASSTTPGLVNEQFF. CDR3 coding DNA: TGTGCCAGCAGCACGACCCCGGGACTAGTCAATGAGCAGTTCTTC.

A word on this clonotype: This CDR3 fails to terminate in the conserved phenylalanine or tryptophan, so it likely reflects a read error. The CDR3 is CTSSQVQASGSLAKNIQYL. In DNA, the CDR3 is TGTACCAGCAGCCAAGTGCAGGCTAGCGGATCGTTAGCCAAAAACATTCAGTACCTC. This chain links TRBV4-2 with TRBJ2-4, with 7 bases lining up with TRBD2. Per the germline V gene, CDR1 is LGHNA and CDR2 is YNFKEQ. This CDR3 region has 19 residues.

This clonotype has only a few counts. This may come from a read error, since a much larger clone is one base off. The genes are TRBV12-3 or TRBV12-4 and TRBJ2-3; TRBD1 or TRBD2 may be the D gene (5 bases each). CDR3 size: 14 residues. V lost 6 bases to trimming and J lost 10 bases, with 20 bases between them. CDR3 coding DNA: TGTGCCAGCAGAAAGGTGGCAGGGAGCGAAGCGCAGTATTTT. Protein sequence: CASRKVAGSEAQYF.

As concerns this clonotype: A single base separates this from a much larger clone, so it may be a read error. This chain links TRBV20-1 with TRBJ2-7; 9 bases fit TRBD2. V shed 1 base and J 6 bases; nucleotides not matched to a gene: 16. CDR1 and CDR2 (germline): DFQATT, SNEGSKA (reference sequence). CDR3 length equals 17 residues. CDR3 DNA sequence: TGCAGTGCTAGAGTAGGTAGCGGGGGCCCAAGGGGGGCCGAGCAGTACTTC. Its translation: CSARVGSGGPRGAEQYF.

Concerning this clonotype itself: Being one base from a much bigger clone, this may be a read error. Here the CDR3 omits its conserved ending phenylalanine or tryptophan, so a read error is the likely source. The chain uses TRBV7-9 and TRBJ1-2, with TRBD1 matching 7 bases. V was pared by 5 bases and J by 6 bases, with 3 bases of the junction left unmatched. Germline lookup yields CDR1 SEHNR and CDR2 FQNEAQ (reference sequence). The CDR3 contains 12 residues. CDR3 coding DNA: TGTGCCAGCAGCCCGACAGGGAATGGCTACACCTTA. It encodes CASSPTGNGYTL.

About this clonotype itself: The junction shows a germline mismatch at one end, possibly a read error. The V and J genes are TRBV6-5 and TRBJ2-7; D might be TRBD1 or TRBD2, each matching 5 bases. This CDR3 comprises 16 residues. From germline, CDR1 is MNHEY and CDR2 SVGAGI. The DNA for the CDR3 is TGTCCCAGCATTTCCCACTTGGGACGGAGCTCCTACGAGCAGTACTTC. Translated: CPSISHLGRSSYEQYF.

Details on this clonotype: With a much larger clone just one base away, this may be a read error. This chain connects TRBV29-1 to TRBJ2-2; D is unclear. The germline V gene encodes CDR1 SQVTM and CDR2 ANQGSEA. The CDR3 is 14 residues long. Trimming pared 7 bases from V and 4 bases from J, leaving 16 bases between. The CDR3 DNA reads TGCAGCGCCTACGGGTCGAGGTTCACCGGGGAGCTGTTTTTT. Translated, it gives CSAYGSRFTGELFF.

A remark on this clonotype: This CDR3 fails to terminate in the conserved phenylalanine or tryptophan, so it likely reflects a read error. The V and J genes are TRBV5-8 and TRBJ1-5, with 7 bases fitting TRBD1. Germline lookup yields CDR1 SGHTS and CDR2 YDEGEE. V lost 7 bases, J lost 2 bases, and 6 bases stayed unmatched. This CDR3 region has 14 residues. The DNA of the CDR3 is TGTGCCAGCTCAGACAGGGTTGGCAATCAGCCCCAGCATATT. This sequence encodes CASSDRVGNQPQHI.

This chain links TRBV6-5 with TRBJ2-5; perhaps TRBD2 as D (7 bases). The germline V and J ends were trimmed by 5 bases and 1 base, with 23 bases remaining between them. The germline CDR1 and CDR2 sequences are MNHEY and SVGAGI. This CDR3 contains 18 residues. The CDR3 region has the DNA TGTGCCAGCAGTCATCGATACTCTAAGGGGGGGGCCCAAGAGACCCAGTACTTC. Protein: CASSHRYSKGGAQETQYF.

At least ten counts were recorded for this clonotype. CDR3 coding DNA: TGTGCCAGCATCTCGGGGGGGACTGGGGCCAACGTCCTGACTTTC. Residues: CASISGGTGANVLTF. This chain uses TRBV6-1 with TRBJ2-6, with TRBD2 identical over 8 bases. The CDR3 sequence is 15 residues long. Germline lookup yields CDR1 MNHNS and CDR2 SASEGT. V shed 7 bases and J 2 bases; nucleotides not matched to a gene: 4.

As for this clonotype: The germline gene is not matched at one end of the junction; a read error may be the cause. This chain links TRBV4-1 with TRBJ2-7, with 8 positions matching TRBD2. Germline CDR1 MGHRA, CDR2 YSYEKL. The CDR3 covers 16 residues. The CDR3: CASSQSQGLEAYEQYF. CDR3 bases: TGCGCGAGCAGCCAATCTCAGGGACTAGAAGCCTACGAGCAGTACTTC.

This clonotype was observed a handful of times. The chain employs TRBV15 and TRBJ2-3, with 9 bases matching TRBD2. Germline CDR1 LNHNV, CDR2 YYDKDF (reference sequence). This CDR3 region has 18 residues. V lost 6 bases, J lost 1 base, and 14 bases stayed unmatched. CDR3 DNA sequence: TGTGCCACCAGGAGCGCTAAGGGACTAGCTTTCGGCACAGATACGCAGTATTTT. As protein: CATRSAKGLAFGTDTQYF.

Comment on this clonotype: Mismatch with germline at one junction end may stem from a read error. V and J are TRBV5-4 and TRBJ2-2; tentative D call: TRBD2 (6 bases). The CDR3 has 16 amino acids. The V gene's germline CDR1 is SGHNT and CDR2 YYREEE (reference sequence). CDR3 coding DNA: TGTGCCAGCAGCTTGGAGGGGACCAGGGAGGCCGGGGAGCTGATTTTT. Translation: CASSLEGTREAGELIF.